Presented here are 17 T cell receptor beta chains from one specimen sequenced in a study of CD8+CD57+ T cells in acquired aplastic anemia. Genomic DNA templated the TCR beta VDJ and CDR3 profiling. TCRdb recomputed calls from the reads with MiXCR, one row per CDR3 protein. The data contain over 150,000 distinct CDR3 sequences, over 55% of them singletons. Selection for sequencing was limited to patients who had shown CD8+CD57+ cell expansion by flow cytometry. The sample taken for sequencing was sorted CD4+, CD8+, or CD8+CD57+ T cells (not recorded which) from PBMCs. These receptors were collected from a human donor with aplastic anemia.

The chain is built from TRBV10-3 and TRBJ2-3; weak D call: TRBD2 (5 bases). V was shortened by 6 bases and J by 0 bases, with 13 bases between the two germline ends. CDR3 length: 15 residues. Germline CDR1 and CDR2: ENHRY and SYGVKD. CDR3 bases: TGTGCCATCAGCTCCCCGGAGGATAGCACAGATACGCAGTATTTT. It yields the protein CAISSPEDSTDTQYF.

The V and J genes are TRBV5-1 and TRBJ2-7; 10 bases map to TRBD2. The CDR3 has 17 amino acids. The V segment lost 6 bases and the J segment 5 bases; nucleotides outside the gene matches: 17. Germline-derived CDR1 and CDR2 are SGHRS and YFSETQ. CDR3 residues: CASNPSGRMGSGHEQYF. In DNA form, the CDR3 reads TGCGCCAGCAACCCTAGCGGGAGAATGGGCTCGGGCCACGAGCAGTACTTC.

The chain recombines TRBV6-4 with TRBJ1-2, with D unclear. V lost 4 bases and J 4 bases, leaving 19 bases between the germline ends. The CDR3 loop spans 16 amino acids. Germline V CDR1 and CDR2: MRHNA, SNTAGT. The CDR3 reads CASSGVHRNRGYGYTF. The CDR3, as DNA: TGTGCCAGCAGTGGTGTCCATCGAAATCGGGGCTATGGCTACACCTTC.

J is TRBJ2-5 and V is TRBV20-1; 10 bases align to TRBD2. The CDR3 is made up of 14 amino acids. Germline V lookup: CDR1 DFQATT, CDR2 SNEGSKA (reference sequence). The J segment lost 7 bases and the V segment lost 7 bases, leaving 12 bases of the junction unmatched. CDR3 sequence (DNA): TGCAGTGTCCTTAGCGGGGGGTCGGGCCGGACCCAGTACTTC. Its protein is CSVLSGGSGRTQYF.

This clonotype has more than one count but fewer than ten. The J gene is TRBJ1-6, the V gene TRBV25-1; D unresolved. The V and J ends lost 2 bases and 6 bases respectively, with 8 bases between them. The CDR3 consists of 14 residues. CDR1 and CDR2 (germline): MGHDK, SYGVNS. Here the CDR3 reads CASSEGRSNSPLHF. The CDR3 DNA reads as TGTGCCAGCAGTGAAGGACGGTCTAATTCACCCCTCCACTTT.

This clonotype was seen only once. The chain is built from TRBV10-1 and TRBJ2-2; 7 bases agree with TRBD2. J lost 2 bases, V lost 5 bases, and 2 bases had no gene match. The CDR3 extends over 14 amino acids. Per germline, CDR1 WNHNN and CDR2 SYGVQD (reference sequence). The CDR3 DNA reads as TGCGCCAGCAGTAGCGGGGACAACACCGGGGAGCTGTTTTTT. This translates into CASSSGDNTGELFF.

The J gene is TRBJ1-1, the V gene TRBV19; D call uncertain. Germline lookup yields CDR1 LNHDA and CDR2 SQIVND (reference sequence). The CDR3 runs 14 residues. V gave up 1 base and J gave up 3 bases, with 9 bases separating them. In DNA form, the CDR3 reads TGTGCCAGTAGTATAGTGATCGGGGACACTGAAGCTTTCTTT. Translation: CASSIVIGDTEAFF.

This chain links TRBV29-1 with TRBJ2-2; 7 nucleotides align to TRBD2. The CDR3 totals 12 residues. Trimming took 5 bases from V and 5 from J; bases not matched to a gene: 2. Germline CDR1 SQVTM, CDR2 ANQGSEA. This CDR3 is CSVLGGTGELFF. In DNA, the CDR3 is TGCAGCGTTTTGGGAGGGACCGGGGAGCTGTTTTTT.

The J gene is TRBJ1-2, the V gene TRBV5-6, with D perhaps matching TRBD1 (5 bases). From germline, CDR1 is SGHDT and CDR2 YYEEEE. Trimming left V 4 bases short and J 8 bases short, with 15 bases between. The CDR3 has 13 amino acids. CDR3 protein: CASSPWGLVGYTF. The CDR3 DNA follows: TGTGCCAGCAGCCCCTGGGGCCTAGTGGGCTACACCTTC.

The chain's CDR3 is CASSLPPGQGPYEQYF. The CDR3 DNA follows: TGTGCCAGCAGCTTACCCCCGGGACAGGGGCCCTACGAGCAGTACTTC. This chain connects TRBV7-9 to TRBJ2-7, with 10 bases lining up with TRBD1. V lost 2 bases to trimming and J lost 2 bases; unmatched junction nucleotides: 6. Per germline, CDR1 SEHNR and CDR2 FQNEAQ (reference sequence). This CDR3 comprises 16 residues.

V usage is TRBV29-1 and J usage is TRBJ1-1; tentative D call: TRBD1 (5 bases). CDR1 and CDR2 (germline): SQVTM, ANQGSEA. Between the trimmed V and J ends, which lost 5 bases and 6 bases, there was a span of 10 bases. The CDR3 has 11 residues. In DNA, the CDR3 is TGCAGCGTTAGTACAGGACCTGAAGCTTTCTTT. Translating it yields CSVSTGPEAFF.

In this sample, this clonotype turned up many times. The rearrangement joins TRBV7-8 to TRBJ2-7; D possibly corresponds to TRBD1 (5 bases). Trimming removed 6 bases from V and 1 base from J, with 19 bases in between. This CDR3 has 16 residues. Germline assignment: CDR1 SGHVS and CDR2 FQNEAQ. CDR3 coding DNA: TGTGCCAGCAGTTACCAACCTGGGGCCGTTTCCTACGAGCAGTACTTC. The encoded protein is CASSYQPGAVSYEQYF.

The chain carries TRBV11-2 and TRBJ2-1, with D tentatively TRBD2 (5 bases). Trimming stripped 2 bases from V and 6 bases from J, with 8 bases between. The germline V gene encodes CDR1 SGHAT and CDR2 FQNNGV. The CDR3 contains 13 residues. The CDR3 here is CASSLRGSNEQFF. The CDR3 DNA sequence: TGTGCCAGCAGCTTAAGAGGGTCCAATGAGCAGTTCTTC.

V and J are TRBV20-1 and TRBJ2-5; 9 nucleotides align to TRBD1. The germline gives CDR1 DFQATT, CDR2 SNEGSKA (reference sequence). V dropped 0 bases and J dropped 6; count of bases not matched to a gene: 5. The CDR3 extends over 14 amino acids. The CDR3 is CSARDTGGAKTQYF. CDR3 nucleotide sequence: TGCAGTGCTAGAGATACAGGGGGCGCGAAGACCCAGTACTTC.

The rearrangement joins TRBV29-1 to TRBJ2-2; 9 bases line up with TRBD2. Germline V gene data show CDR1 as SQVTM and CDR2 as ANQGSEA. The CDR3 has 13 residues. With V trimmed by 4 bases and J by 5 bases, 2 bases remained unmatched. The CDR3 DNA sequence: TGCAGCGTTGGGCTAGCGGGAACCGGGGAGCTGTTTTTT. It codes for CSVGLAGTGELFF.

V usage is TRBV19 and J usage is TRBJ2-5; a possible D gene is TRBD1 (5 bases). Germline CDR1 LNHDA, CDR2 SQIVND (reference sequence). CDR3 length: 14 amino acids. V dropped 2 bases and J dropped 7 bases, with 14 bases sitting between them. CDR3 amino acids: CASSILLQVGTQYF. The DNA for the CDR3 is TGTGCCAGTAGTATACTCTTACAGGTTGGGACCCAGTACTTC.

This chain links TRBV25-1 with TRBJ1-1, with D unclear. CDR3 length equals 13 residues. Germline CDR1 is MGHDK and CDR2 is SYGVNS. The ends were cut back, 4 bases at V and 11 bases at J, with 17 bases in the middle. The CDR3 nucleotides read TGTGCCAGCAGTGCCGGAAGCGTCCTGGGGGCTTTCTTT. Translation gives CASSAGSVLGAFF.